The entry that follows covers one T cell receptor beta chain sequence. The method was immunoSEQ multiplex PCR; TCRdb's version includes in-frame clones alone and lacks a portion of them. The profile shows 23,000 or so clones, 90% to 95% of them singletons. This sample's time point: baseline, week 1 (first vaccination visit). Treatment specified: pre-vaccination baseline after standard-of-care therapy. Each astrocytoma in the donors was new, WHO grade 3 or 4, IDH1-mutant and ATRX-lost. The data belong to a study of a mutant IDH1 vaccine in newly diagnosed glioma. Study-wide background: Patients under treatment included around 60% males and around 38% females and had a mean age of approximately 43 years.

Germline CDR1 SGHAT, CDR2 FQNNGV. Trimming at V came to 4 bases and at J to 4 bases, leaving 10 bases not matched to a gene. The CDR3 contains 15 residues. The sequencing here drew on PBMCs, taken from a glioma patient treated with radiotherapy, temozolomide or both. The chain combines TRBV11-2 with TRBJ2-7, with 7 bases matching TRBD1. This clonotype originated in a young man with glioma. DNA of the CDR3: TGTGCCAGCAGCTCGACAGGGTTTGGGGAGTACGAGCAGTACTTC. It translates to CASSSTGFGEYEQYF.